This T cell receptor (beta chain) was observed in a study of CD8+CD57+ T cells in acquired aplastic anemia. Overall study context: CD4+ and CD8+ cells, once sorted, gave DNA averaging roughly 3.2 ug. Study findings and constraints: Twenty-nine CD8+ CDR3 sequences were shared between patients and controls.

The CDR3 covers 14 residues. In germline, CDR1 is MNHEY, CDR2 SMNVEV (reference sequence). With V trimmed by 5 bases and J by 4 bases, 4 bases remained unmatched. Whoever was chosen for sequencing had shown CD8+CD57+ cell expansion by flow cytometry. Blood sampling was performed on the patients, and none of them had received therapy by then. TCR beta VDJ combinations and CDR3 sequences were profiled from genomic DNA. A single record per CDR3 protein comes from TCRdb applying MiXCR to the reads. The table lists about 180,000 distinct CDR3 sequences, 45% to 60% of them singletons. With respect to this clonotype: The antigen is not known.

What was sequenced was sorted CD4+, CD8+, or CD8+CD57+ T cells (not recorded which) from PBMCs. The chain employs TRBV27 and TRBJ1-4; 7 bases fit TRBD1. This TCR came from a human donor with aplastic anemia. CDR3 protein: CASSHRGGNEKLFF. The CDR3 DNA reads TGTGCCAGCAGTCACAGGGGTGGTAATGAAAAACTGTTTTTT. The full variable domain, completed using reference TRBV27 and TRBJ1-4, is EAQVTQNPRYLITVTGKKLTVTCSQNMNHEYMSWYRQDPGLGLRQIYYSMNVEVTDKGDVPEGYKVSRKEKRNFPLILESPSPNQTSLYFCASSHRGGNEKLFFGSGTQLSVL.